This T cell receptor beta chain was identified during a study of cytomegalovirus exposure and HLA in healthy donors (dated by TCRdb to about 2017). Study-wide context: According to an earlier analysis of 550 to 750 of the donors, about 179 million T cells yielded some 120 million unique TCR beta sequences and around 300 Gb of sequence data. To predict cytomegalovirus infection status, the study brought together high-throughput TCR immunosequencing, statistical association of individual TCRs with disease status, and machine learning. A separate validation cohort of over a hundred different subjects was used in addition to the approximately 700-subject first cohort. A later analysis re-examined previously published TCR beta repertoires from around 670 donors and added high-resolution HLA genotyping to investigate patterns of TCR occurrence. In the later analysis, no new phenotypic data were used to find candidate immune exposures; instead, reliance was placed on TCR beta sequences and their occurrence across donors. Several DR-DQ haplotypes were treated as single units for association and clustering because of strong linkage in the cohort. Donor age, sex, ethnicity and CMV serostatus were compiled together with the repertoire data. The number of typed donors differed by locus: roughly 629-630 for A, B, C, DRB1 and DQB1; 500 to 550 for DQA1; 606 for DPA1; and some 430 for DPB1. Every discovery cohort repertoire had been produced on one sequencing platform. Both class I and class II loci were covered by HLA typing, at four-digit resolution. The study was designed to test whether signatures of past pathogen exposure could be identified by cataloging public T cell receptors. In a later genetic analysis, genome-wide SNP genotypes for about three fifths of the roughly 670 donors were used, and that subset was treated as a discovery cohort. Among some 400 genotyped donors of the cohort, an average of roughly 230,000 unique TCR beta nucleotide sequences was sequenced per donor, of which roughly 17% were non-productive. The study used immunosequencing to profile the T cell repertoires of several hundred subjects and linked those repertoires to cytomegalovirus serostatus. Among the roughly 400 genotyped donors, roughly 80% belonged to the genetic ancestry cluster associated with self-reported Caucasian donors. To decide whether each TCR beta V gene segment behaved as functional or pseudogenic, an earlier analysis of over 500 of the donors relied on high-throughput TCR beta sequencing. Around 300 gigabases of sequencing data and tens of millions of unique TCR sequences were included in an early release covering under 650 HLA-typed donors.

What the work shows at the level of the full study, not this receptor alone: The sequencing pipeline was judged likely to have produced a cluster of highly shared sequence variants as a technical artifact. The presence/absence analyses assumed that sequencing depth was roughly uniform across donors, and that assumption may not be true. Cytomegalovirus status was reported to be diagnosed by the classifier with high specificity and sensitivity in both the original and validation cohorts. A later analysis reported that several top co-occurrence clusters appeared linked to parvovirus B19, influenza, CMV and Epstein-Barr virus. According to a later genetic analysis, donors in an Asian-associated ancestry cluster had fewer N-insertions in productive TCRs than the roughly 660-donor mean. A later analysis associated approximately 17,000 TCR beta sequences with specific HLA alleles at a false discovery rate of 0.05. Correlated functional status among segregating V segments might reflect linkage disequilibrium, but an unknown experimental factor could not be ruled out. The study gave a list of some 150 TCR beta chains associated with cytomegalovirus. Three of the identified cytomegalovirus-associated TCR beta chains were confirmed in vitro to be specific for cytomegalovirus antigens. HLA typing was unavailable for some donors at each locus, so association tests used only the typed subset. A later analysis found that most CMV-associated TCR beta chains appeared HLA-restricted, with HLA associations seemingly driven largely by CMV exposure. In a later analysis, TCR association rates were found to vary across HLA loci, with the most associated TCRs seen for DRB1 alleles and the fewest for HLA-C alleles. A later analysis found that HLA-associated TCR beta chains were more clonally expanded and had lower generation probabilities than equally common non-associated chains. Across donors, most TCR sequences were observed very rarely, whereas some public TCRs were present in many individuals. Strong co-occurrence of HLA alleles, especially DR and DQ, made assigning TCR associations to individual alleles difficult. For the cohort, immune exposure information was limited to CMV serostatus. In this cohort, only TCR beta chains were sequenced, and detectable features were limited by the absence of alpha or paired-chain data. According to the authors, the approach could potentially be generalized to other disease states and immunological phenotypes. An earlier analysis of 587 of the donors showed that most TCR beta V segments appeared in productive rearrangements either about 87% or about 30% of the time, which broadly matched IMGT annotations. The earlier analysis of approximately 560 of the donors excluded over 15 rarely observed V segments, including chromosome 9 orphons, because counts were too low. A further reported finding was that TCR beta sequences accurately predicted the HLA-A and HLA-B alleles for most subjects in the first cohort. A later genetic analysis associated a missense DCLRE1C variant with V-gene and J-gene trimming of TCR beta chains, and an independent cohort replicated the association. Because the 87-base-pair reads could not distinguish some IMGT-functional V segments, including TRBV6-2 and TRBV6-3, those segments were excluded.

In total, fewer than 750 healthy bone marrow donors made up the cohort. At the time of sampling, all cohort members were nominally healthy, though unrecorded immune exposures were likely present. The donor was CMV seronegative and belonged to the group of roughly 330 seronegative cohort members. A peripheral blood sample was collected from each donor, and TCR beta sequencing was performed on peripheral blood mononuclear cells. The Qiagen DNeasy Blood Extraction Kit was used to extract genomic DNA from the blood cell samples. In regard to this clone: The antigen it binds to is not known. No much larger clone exists at a distance of one base, and base qualities are not known.

The receptor library was made with the immunoSEQ multiplex PCR assay. The multiplex PCR relied on a mix of 60 forward primers for TCR Vbeta segments and 13 reverse primers for TCR Jbeta segments. Amplification of the CDR3 region of rearranged TCR beta genes was performed with a multiplex PCR assay on genomic DNA. The Illumina HiSeq System was used to sequence the amplified TCR beta libraries as 87-base-pair reads. As for how the authors treated the data: A later analysis tallied 70 million to 100 million unique TCR beta chains across the 550 to 850 repertoires, and approximately 11 million of those chains were shared by two or more donors. A nearest-neighbor algorithm error-corrected the raw reads and collapsed the reads into unique sequences, merging closely related sequences to remove PCR and sequencing errors. CDR3 sequences were aligned to IMGT reference sequences to assign V, D and J gene segments. For a sequence to be retained, at least a six-nucleotide match to both a V gene segment and a J gene segment was required. A rearrangement counted as productive if the CDR3 had no stop codons and remained in frame with V and J, and every other rearrangement counted as non-productive. CDR3 was defined according to IMGT convention as the region running from the second conserved V-encoded cysteine to the conserved J-encoded phenylalanine. In an earlier analysis of 500 to 650 of the donors, sequences lacking an unambiguous match to a single V gene segment were excluded. An earlier analysis of fewer than 750 of the donors classified V segments as functional when productive rearrangements were above 56.7% and as segregating when the standard deviation between donors was above 5%. A statistical classification framework was developed to diagnose cytomegalovirus status using the catalog of TCR beta chain sequences. V and J gene assignment, in a later analysis, came from comparing TCR nucleotide sequences with IMGT/GENE-DB human TR gene sequences. A later analysis assigned CDR3 sequences and most-parsimonious VDJ recombination scenarios with the TCRdist pipeline. In a later analysis, each TCR beta chain was defined by its CDR3 amino acid sequence together with its V-gene family, and reads without a unique V-gene family were excluded. As a way to deal with suspected cross-contamination and a sequencing artifact, a later analysis dropped 450 to 600 nucleotide sequences that were highly shared and had low generation probability. In a later analysis, a clonal expansion index for each public chain was calculated from normalized within-repertoire ranks of inferred template counts. A later analysis computed generation probabilities with a VDJ recombination model fitted to out-of-frame rearrangements, and checked the results against IGoR. In a later analysis, hypergeometric tests were used to score TCR-TCR, TCR-HLA and TCR-CMV co-occurrence, with a repertoire-size bias correction applied to TCR pairs. A later analysis estimated false discovery rates by permuting HLA or CMV assignments 20 times. A later analysis grouped co-occurring TCRs with DBSCAN, adding TCRdist sequence similarity when clustering within HLA-allele-positive subsets. Repertoires with fewer than 30,000 or more than 120,000 public chains, plus five repertoires with anomalous nucleotide sharing, were excluded from co-occurrence clustering. The clones in this table, taken by TCRdb from immuneACCESS, are in-frame only. Not every clone is retained; where verified, under half of the shortfall comes from an unresolved V gene, and the cause of the rest is unknown. V and J calls and clone size are as listed in that table; D and trimming were resolved from the DNA. This sample holds approximately 210,000 clones; 75% to 80% were observed only once. The ten largest clonotypes hold 1.8% of the sample.

The germline V gene encodes CDR1 SGHAT and CDR2 FQDESV (reference sequence). The CDR3 runs 12 amino acids, cysteine and phenylalanine included. CDR3 DNA only is kept here, 36 bases in frame from base 1. Trimming takes 4 bases off V and 4 bases off J; junction bases not matched to a gene: 0. The sequencing input was PBMCs. The clonotype comes from a male donor in good health and CMV-seronegative. The sequence is built from TRBV11-1 and TRBJ1-2, with 7 junctional bases fitting TRBD1. The nucleotide sequence is given as TGTGCCAGCAGCTCAGGGGGCTATGGCTACACCTTC. Its translation reads: CASSSGGYGYTF.